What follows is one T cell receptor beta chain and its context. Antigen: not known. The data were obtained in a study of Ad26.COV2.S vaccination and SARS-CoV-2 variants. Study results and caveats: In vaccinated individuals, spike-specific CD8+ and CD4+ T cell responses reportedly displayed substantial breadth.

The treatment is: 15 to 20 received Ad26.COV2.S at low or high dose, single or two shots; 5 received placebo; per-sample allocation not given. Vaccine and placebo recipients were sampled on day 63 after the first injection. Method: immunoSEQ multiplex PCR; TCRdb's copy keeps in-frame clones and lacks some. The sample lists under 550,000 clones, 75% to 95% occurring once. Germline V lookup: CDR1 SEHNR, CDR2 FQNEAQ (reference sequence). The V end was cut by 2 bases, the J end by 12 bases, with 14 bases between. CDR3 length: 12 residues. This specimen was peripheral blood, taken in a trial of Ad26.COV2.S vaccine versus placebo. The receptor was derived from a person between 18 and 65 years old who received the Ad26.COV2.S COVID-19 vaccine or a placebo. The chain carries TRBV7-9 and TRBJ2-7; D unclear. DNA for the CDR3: TGTGCCAGCAGCTTACGTAACAACCCGGGGTACTTC. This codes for CASSLRNNPGYF.